One and the same sample provided the 6 T cell receptor beta chains below, sequenced in a study of CD8 T cells in Susac syndrome. Random hexamers were used to reverse transcribe roughly 0.5 to 1 ug of RNA. TCRdb re-derived calls from the immunoSEQ multiplex PCR reads in MiXCR, one entry per CDR3 protein. The table shows about 130,000 distinct CDR3 sequences, with around 96% occurring only once. Material for sequencing was CD8+ T cells from PBMCs. The receptors stem from a human donor with Susac syndrome.

This chain joins TRBV6-6 and TRBJ1-4; D unclear. V lost 8 bases, J lost 5 bases, and 9 bases lay in between. This CDR3 comprises 12 residues. Germline values: CDR1 MNHNY, CDR2 SVGAGI (reference sequence). The CDR3 region has the DNA TGTGCCAGCGCGCGGGTGAATGAAAAACTGTTTTTT. Translating it yields CASARVNEKLFF.

V gene TRBV27 combines with J gene TRBJ2-1; TRBD2 aligns across 9 bases. This CDR3 comprises 14 residues. Losses at the gene ends were 5 bases for V and 6 bases for J; bases not matched to a gene: 5. Per germline, CDR1 MNHEY and CDR2 SMNVEV (reference sequence). CDR3 residues: CASSPTAGGNEQFF. CDR3 coding DNA: TGTGCCAGCAGTCCTACAGCGGGAGGCAATGAGCAGTTCTTC.

This chain links TRBV4-1 with TRBJ2-7; TRBD2 matches at 12 bases. Per germline, CDR1 MGHRA and CDR2 YSYEKL. The V segment lost 1 base and the J segment 2 bases; nucleotides outside the gene matches: 0. The CDR3 spans 15 residues. The CDR3: CASSQGTSGAYEQYF. The CDR3 region has the DNA TGCGCCAGCAGCCAAGGGACTAGCGGGGCCTACGAGCAGTACTTC.

The chain recombines TRBV20-1 with TRBJ1-5; D is possibly TRBD1 (6 bases). Trimming removed 3 bases from V and 3 bases from J, with 15 bases in between. Germline V lookup: CDR1 DFQATT, CDR2 SNEGSKA (reference sequence). CDR3 length: 15 amino acids. CDR3 bases: TGCAGTGCTAGTGCCGGACAGACCAACAATCAGCCCCAGCATTTT. Its protein product is CSASAGQTNNQPQHF.

The rearrangement joins TRBV6-6 to TRBJ1-5, with 8 nucleotides matching TRBD1. In germline, CDR1 is MNHNY, CDR2 SVGAGI (reference sequence). V lost 7 bases and J lost 4; bases outside the gene matches: 12. CDR3 length equals 16 residues. DNA of the CDR3: TGTGCCAGCACTGAGACCGACAGGGGCCCTAATCAGCCCCAGCATTTT. Translated: CASTETDRGPNQPQHF.

The chain has TRBV7-6 and TRBJ2-7; no clear D. V gave up 1 base and J gave up 2 bases, with 9 bases separating them. This CDR3 spans 14 amino acids. Germline values: CDR1 SGHVS, CDR2 FNYEAQ. CDR3 sequence (DNA): TGTGCCAGCAGCTTAGGGCAGACAACCTACGAGCAGTACTTC. Protein product: CASSLGQTTYEQYF. Full variable domain (rest looked up from reference TRBV7-6 and TRBJ2-7): GAGVSQSPRYKVTKRGQDVALRCDPISGHVSLYWYRQALGQGPEFLTYFNYEAQQDKSGLPNDRFSAERPEGSISTLTIQRTEQRDSAMYRCASSLGQTTYEQYFGPGTRLTVT.